Described below is a single TCR beta chain sequence and its context. The antigen is not known. Other DNA sequences in the same sample also yield this CDR3. The V and J ends lost 1 base and 4 bases respectively, with 11 bases between them. The germline CDR1 and CDR2 sequences are SGDLS and YYNGEE. The CDR3 runs 14 residues. The sample originates from a study of shared clonotypes between healthy human individuals. Study-wide background: Samples came from two female and a few male donors aged 18 to 49.

The study's findings and limits: Clonotypes shared by all four sorted-subset donors had higher generation probabilities than non-shared clonotypes. In general, naive subsets displayed greater estimated richness than memory subsets did.

Using immunoSEQ multiplex PCR, the repertoire was profiled, and TCRdb retains in-frame clones only, with some absent. The sample yields 2 million to 2.5 million clones, around 96% seen once. CD45RO negativity and positive selection for CCR7 defined naive CD8 cells, a population that excluded terminally differentiated effector memory CD45RA+ cells. Donors, without exception, were Caucasian adults residing in Nashville, Tennessee. The genes are TRBV9 and TRBJ1-1, with D possibly being TRBD1 (5 bases). This TCR derives from a man in his late teens or twenties in good health. Sample: naive CD8+ T cells sorted from blood. DNA for the CDR3: TGTGCCAGCAGCGTAAGCGGGGGGGGCACTGAAGCTTTCTTT. Amino acids: CASSVSGGGTEAFF.